The 8 T cell receptor beta chains reported below all come from one sample, sequenced in a study of blood T cell repertoires in COVID-19. TCRdb keeps only in-frame clones here, not all; method: immunoSEQ multiplex PCR. This sample has approximately 120,000 clones, with approximately 91% found just once. Sequenced sample: peripheral blood. These receptors were collected from a woman aged 80 or over with acute or convalescent COVID-19.

V gene TRBV18 combines with J gene TRBJ2-7; the D is unclear. The CDR3 has 15 amino acids. Germline loops: CDR1 KGHSH, CDR2 LQKENI. The germline V and J ends were trimmed by 3 bases and 2 bases, with 14 bases remaining between them. CDR3 bases: TGTGCCAGCTCACCGAGATGGTCCAACCCCTACGAGCAGTACTTC. It translates to CASSPRWSNPYEQYF.

The chain recombines TRBV4-1 with TRBJ2-3, with D uncertain. CDR3 length: 13 residues. CDR1 and CDR2 (germline): MGHRA, YSYEKL. V was trimmed by 5 bases and J by 5 bases, leaving 11 bases between them. CDR3 nucleotide sequence: TGCGCCAGCAGCTTGTCTCAGAAAGATACGCAGTATTTT. It specifies CASSLSQKDTQYF.

The rearrangement links TRBV25-1 to TRBJ1-2, with 7 bases matching TRBD1. The CDR3 runs 13 residues. Unmatched junction bases numbered 1, after V lost 2 bases and J lost 4 bases. Germline V gene sequence: CDR1 MGHDK, CDR2 SYGVNS. DNA of the CDR3: TGTGCCAGCAGTGAAGGGACAGCCTATGGCTACACCTTC. As protein: CASSEGTAYGYTF.

This clone appeared a single time. This chain joins TRBV12-5 and TRBJ1-1; 9 positions agree with TRBD1. The CDR3 sequence is 13 residues long. The germline CDR1 and CDR2 sequences are LGHNT and FRNRAP. V shed 9 bases and J 3 bases; nucleotides not matched to a gene: 5. This CDR3 is CASLGQGYTEAFF. CDR3 DNA sequence: TGTGCTAGCCTTGGACAGGGGTACACTGAAGCTTTCTTT.

V usage is TRBV9 and J usage is TRBJ1-1; D is unclear. The germline V gene has CDR1 SGDLS and CDR2 YYNGEE. The CDR3 contains 14 residues. Trimming pared 0 bases from V and 2 bases from J, leaving 8 bases between. The CDR3 is CASSVAWSNTEAFF. The CDR3 nucleotides read TGTGCCAGCAGCGTAGCTTGGAGTAACACTGAAGCTTTCTTT.

This sequence joins TRBV5-1 and TRBJ1-2; D possibly corresponds to TRBD1 (5 bases). This CDR3 is built from 14 residues. Trimming took 0 bases from V and 4 from J, leaving 10 bases between them. In germline, CDR1 is SGHRS, CDR2 YFSETQ. DNA of the CDR3: TGCGCCAGCAGCTTGGCCAGACAGACCTATGGCTACACCTTC. Protein sequence: CASSLARQTYGYTF.

The V gene is TRBV4-2, the J gene TRBJ2-2; the D gene is possibly TRBD2 (5 bases). CDR1 is LGHNA, CDR2 YNFKEQ, per germline. Trimming took 1 base from V and 4 from J, leaving 7 bases between them. The CDR3 totals 14 residues. As DNA, the CDR3 is TGTGCCAGCAGCCAAGTAGGAGGCACCGGGGAGCTGTTTTTT. It translates to CASSQVGGTGELFF.

V usage is TRBV5-4 and J usage is TRBJ1-2, with D maybe TRBD1 (6 bases). The CDR3 has 14 amino acids. Trimming removed 4 bases at V and 8 bases at J, with 18 bases between. Germline lookup yields CDR1 SGHNT and CDR2 YYREEE (reference sequence). CDR3 sequence (DNA): TGTGCCAGCAGCGACCGGAGGGGGAGGGACGGCTACACCTTC. Translating gives CASSDRRGRDGYTF. The full variable domain, its missing parts supplied by reference TRBV5-4 and TRBJ1-2, is ETGVTQSPTHLIKTRGQQVTLRCSSQSGHNTVSWYQQALGQGPQFIFQYYREEENGRGNFPPRFSGLQFPNYSSELNVNALELDDSALYLCASSDRRGRDGYTFGSGTRLTVV.